This T cell receptor (beta chain) comes out of a study of blood T cell repertoires in COVID-19 (dated by TCRdb to about 2020). About the study as a whole: Samples from collaborators originated in the United States, Italy and Spain and spanned both the acute and convalescent phases of COVID-19. The prospective study material was composed of cDNA or gDNA derived from T cells, B-cell-depleted T cells, or PBMCs. Deeply sampled blood TCRbeta repertoires from subjects exposed to, actively infected with, or recovered from COVID-19 were included in the dataset. A freely available public database, intended as a resource for researchers studying the immune response to SARS-CoV-2, is where the repertoires were released. Samples were obtained from the ongoing ImmuneRACE study (first 160 participants) and from about 1,300 subjects provided by 6 global collaborators. A de-identified subject ID, COVID-19 status, age in years and sex were almost always included in the sample metadata. HLA class I and class II types, where available, came from metadata supplied by the sample provider rather than from assay-based typing.

Collaborating institutions collected whole blood in K2EDTA tubes following their own protocols. For TCRbeta analysis, collaborator samples were shipped as frozen whole blood, as isolated PBMCs, or as DNA extracted from either sample type. TCRbeta CDR3 regions were amplified from genomic DNA using the immunoSEQ Assay, a bias-controlled multiplex PCR. Under the source paper's analysis protocol: The number of nucleated cells in each sample was estimated from the amplification of reference gene primers within the assay. Sequence reads were collapsed and filtered to measure the absolute abundance of every unique TCRbeta CDR3 rearrangement. Productive Simpson clonality was computed per sample as the square root of Simpson's diversity index over productive rearrangements. In its TCRdb copy, this immuneACCESS table keeps in-frame sequences only and misses some clones. Where compared with another copy, unresolved V genes explain less than half of these, and the others have no known cause. V and J calls and clone size are given by that table; D and trimming were obtained from the DNA. The sample has some 350,000 clones on record, around 89% of them singletons. The top ten hold around 7% of the sample.

V sheds 5 bases and J sheds 1 base, leaving 11 bases between their ends. The CDR3 measures 14 amino acids from cysteine to phenylalanine. Kept here is only the CDR3 DNA, which spans 42 bases and is read in frame from base 1. Per the germline V gene (reference sequence), SEHNR is the CDR1 and FQNEAQ is the CDR2. Study-level results and caveats: How much clinical and demographic metadata was included differed by source and by participant, and the metadata was provided uncurated.

On this clone: The target of this receptor is not known. Nothing much larger sits one base from this clone, and base qualities are not available.

The V and J segments used are TRBV7-9 and TRBJ2-5; TRBD2 is a weak D gene call, 6 bases matching. Input material: peripheral blood. The receptor was isolated from a man aged 18 to 35 with active or convalescent COVID-19. The DNA is as follows: TGTGCCAGCAGCCTCTTAGCGGTCCAAGAGACCCAGTACTTC. This sequence encodes CASSLLAVQETQYF.